A selection of T cell receptor beta chains follows, all from one sample in a study of T cells in Graves' hyperthyroidism and ophthalmopathy. TCRdb reprocessed the multiplex PCR reads via MiXCR and lists one record per CDR3 protein. Among roughly 350,000 distinct CDR3 sequences listed, about 15% were seen once. Sequenced material: blood. Every receptor here comes from a woman aged 30 to 39 with Graves' hyperthyroidism. Both conserved end residues are part of each CDR3. The D gene is left open where the match is weak. Not all rows give a size; the values are once, few, many and, for expanded clones, a class.

v_call: TRBV5-6; d_call: TRBD2; clone_size: NA; j_call: TRBJ2-1; cdr3_aa: CASSSWGAGGVPNEQFF; cdr3_nt: TGTGCCAGCAGTTCCTGGGGAGCGGGAGGTGTTCCCAATGAGCAGTTCTTC
v_call: TRBV12-5; d_call: NA; clone_size: many; j_call: TRBJ2-7; cdr3_aa: CASGYRGTQNFSYEQYF; cdr3_nt: TGTGCTAGTGGCTACCGCGGGACACAAAATTTCTCCTACGAGCAGTACTTC
v_call: TRBV27; d_call: TRBD1; clone_size: many; j_call: TRBJ1-4; cdr3_aa: CASSRRQGATNEKLFF; cdr3_nt: TGTGCCAGCAGCCGTCGACAGGGGGCAACTAATGAAAAACTGTTTTTT
v_call: TRBV28; d_call: NA; clone_size: once; j_call: TRBJ1-2; cdr3_aa: CASREKGNYGYTF; cdr3_nt: TGTGCCAGCAGAGAGAAGGGCAACTATGGCTACACCTTC
v_call: TRBV28; d_call: TRBD1; clone_size: many; j_call: TRBJ1-1; cdr3_aa: CASSLTQGGTEAFF; cdr3_nt: TGTGCCAGCAGTTTGACTCAGGGGGGAACTGAAGCTTTCTTT
v_call: TRBV2; d_call: NA; clone_size: few; j_call: TRBJ2-7; cdr3_aa: CASGVGAGEQYF; cdr3_nt: TGTGCCAGCGGCGTGGGGGCTGGGGAGCAGTACTTC
v_call: TRBV20-1; d_call: NA; clone_size: many; j_call: TRBJ1-5; cdr3_aa: CSASSGRDWDQPQHF; cdr3_nt: TGCAGTGCTAGCTCAGGGAGGGACTGGGATCAGCCCCAGCATTTT
v_call: TRBV9; d_call: TRBD2; clone_size: many; j_call: TRBJ2-5; cdr3_aa: CASSVEAGGPKETQYF; cdr3_nt: TGTGCCAGCAGCGTAGAAGCGGGAGGGCCGAAAGAGACCCAGTACTTC
v_call: TRBV11-2; d_call: TRBD1; clone_size: many; j_call: TRBJ1-6; cdr3_aa: CASSLPWDSFSPLHF; cdr3_nt: TGTGCCAGCAGCCTTCCCTGGGACAGTTTCTCACCCCTCCACTTT
v_call: TRBV11-2; d_call: TRBD1; clone_size: many; j_call: TRBJ2-3; cdr3_aa: CASSPKRGRQGDTQYF; cdr3_nt: TGTGCCAGCAGCCCAAAGCGTGGACGACAGGGAGATACGCAGTATTTT
v_call: TRBV6-1; d_call: NA; clone_size: NA; j_call: TRBJ1-4; cdr3_aa: CASRNADSSNEKLFF; cdr3_nt: TGTGCCAGCAGGAACGCCGACAGCTCTAATGAAAAACTGTTTTTT
v_call: TRBV30; d_call: NA; clone_size: few; j_call: TRBJ2-3; cdr3_aa: CAWSPTGTATQYF; cdr3_nt: TGTGCCTGGAGTCCCACTGGGACTGCGACGCAGTATTTT
v_call: TRBV12-3/TRBV12-4; d_call: TRBD2; clone_size: few; j_call: TRBJ2-3; cdr3_aa: CASTGSGGSNTQYF; cdr3_nt: TGTGCCAGCACTGGTAGCGGGGGGTCCAATACGCAGTATTTT
v_call: TRBV18; d_call: NA; clone_size: few; j_call: TRBJ2-3; cdr3_aa: CASSPATSTDTQYF; cdr3_nt: TGTGCCAGCTCCCCAGCAACTAGCACAGATACGCAGTATTTT
v_call: TRBV9; d_call: TRBD1; clone_size: few; j_call: TRBJ1-4; cdr3_aa: CASSAGTAEKLFF; cdr3_nt: TGTGCCAGCAGCGCAGGGACAGCTGAAAAACTGTTTTTT
v_call: TRBV11-2; d_call: NA; clone_size: few; j_call: TRBJ2-5; cdr3_aa: CASSLGTHKETQYF; cdr3_nt: TGTGCCAGCAGCTTAGGGACACACAAAGAGACCCAGTACTTC
v_call: TRBV28; d_call: NA; clone_size: few; j_call: TRBJ1-3; cdr3_aa: CASRTGSSGNTIYF; cdr3_nt: TGTGCCAGCAGAACAGGGTCCTCTGGAAACACCATATATTTT
v_call: TRBV29-1; d_call: NA; clone_size: many; j_call: TRBJ2-5; cdr3_aa: CSATETQYF; cdr3_nt: TGCAGTGCAACCGAGACCCAGTACTTC
v_call: TRBV28; d_call: NA; clone_size: NA; j_call: TRBJ2-5; cdr3_aa: CASSPPGIQETQYF; cdr3_nt: TGTGCCAGCAGCCCTCCAGGGATCCAAGAGACCCAGTACTTC
v_call: TRBV5-6; d_call: TRBD1; clone_size: NA; j_call: TRBJ1-3; cdr3_aa: CASSYNGDRVGNTIYF; cdr3_nt: TGTGCCAGCAGCTATAACGGCGACAGGGTTGGAAACACCATATATTTT
v_call: TRBV5-1; d_call: NA; clone_size: many; j_call: TRBJ2-7; cdr3_aa: CASSRDWGRSYEQYF; cdr3_nt: TGCGCCAGCAGCCGGGACTGGGGGCGATCCTACGAGCAGTACTTC
v_call: TRBV20-1; d_call: NA; clone_size: many; j_call: TRBJ1-6; cdr3_aa: CSAREGGSPNSPLHF; cdr3_nt: TGCAGTGCTAGAGAGGGGGGAAGCCCTAATTCACCCCTCCACTTT
v_call: TRBV29-1; d_call: NA; clone_size: many; j_call: TRBJ1-1; cdr3_aa: CHIGGGDTEAFF; cdr3_nt: TGCCACATCGGGGGGGGAGACACTGAAGCTTTCTTT
v_call: TRBV20-1; d_call: NA; clone_size: NA; j_call: TRBJ2-7; cdr3_aa: CSARYREHYEQYF; cdr3_nt: TGCAGTGCCCGGTACAGGGAACACTACGAGCAGTACTTC
v_call: TRBV3-1; d_call: NA; clone_size: many; j_call: TRBJ1-1; cdr3_aa: CASGTVNTEAFF; cdr3_nt: TGTGCCAGCGGGACCGTGAACACTGAAGCTTTCTTT
v_call: TRBV6-2/TRBV6-3; d_call: TRBD2; clone_size: many; j_call: TRBJ2-1; cdr3_aa: CASNVGLAGVLGEQFF; cdr3_nt: TGTGCCAGCAACGTCGGACTAGCGGGAGTGCTCGGAGAGCAGTTCTTC
v_call: TRBV18; d_call: NA; clone_size: few; j_call: TRBJ1-1; cdr3_aa: CASSPQENTEAFF; cdr3_nt: TGTGCCAGCTCACCTCAGGAGAACACTGAAGCTTTCTTT
v_call: TRBV30; d_call: NA; clone_size: NA; j_call: TRBJ1-1; cdr3_aa: CAGKEGTPLEAFF; cdr3_nt: TGTGCCGGGAAAGAGGGGACACCTCTTGAAGCTTTCTTT
v_call: TRBV20-1; d_call: NA; clone_size: many; j_call: TRBJ1-1; cdr3_aa: CSASGIGAGNTEAFF; cdr3_nt: TGCAGTGCTAGCGGGATCGGGGCGGGGAACACTGAAGCTTTCTTT
v_call: TRBV28; d_call: TRBD2; clone_size: NA; j_call: TRBJ2-5; cdr3_aa: CASSSGTTLETQYF; cdr3_nt: TGTGCCAGCAGCTCCGGGACTACCCTAGAGACCCAGTACTTC
v_call: TRBV27; d_call: NA; clone_size: many; j_call: TRBJ2-7; cdr3_aa: CASSWAGSDGEQYF; cdr3_nt: TGTGCCAGCAGTTGGGCCGGGAGTGATGGCGAGCAGTACTTC
v_call: TRBV11-1; d_call: NA; clone_size: many; j_call: TRBJ2-7; cdr3_aa: CASSSSGTREYEQYF; cdr3_nt: TGTGCCAGCAGCTCCTCCGGGACACGCGAATACGAGCAGTACTTC
v_call: TRBV20-1; d_call: TRBD1; clone_size: many; j_call: TRBJ2-3; cdr3_aa: CSADGTTGGSTDTQYF; cdr3_nt: TGCAGTGCGGACGGAACTACAGGGGGGAGCACAGATACGCAGTATTTT
v_call: TRBV30; d_call: NA; clone_size: few; j_call: TRBJ1-3; cdr3_aa: CAWSNSRSGNTIYF; cdr3_nt: TGTGCCTGGAGTAACTCGAGATCAGGAAACACCATATATTTT
v_call: TRBV20-1; d_call: NA; clone_size: few; j_call: TRBJ2-7; cdr3_aa: CSASPRGEPYEQYF; cdr3_nt: TGCAGTGCTTCCCCAAGGGGCGAACCCTACGAGCAGTACTTC
v_call: TRBV15; d_call: TRBD2; clone_size: NA; j_call: TRBJ2-3; cdr3_aa: CATSPGTSGGSDTQYF; cdr3_nt: TGTGCCACCAGCCCCGGTACTAGCGGAGGGTCAGATACGCAGTATTTT
v_call: TRBV9; d_call: NA; clone_size: NA; j_call: TRBJ2-7; cdr3_aa: CASSATPRHEQYF; cdr3_nt: TGTGCCAGCAGCGCGACTCCAAGGCACGAGCAGTACTTC